Listed here is a single T cell receptor (beta chain). This sample stems from a study of cytomegalovirus exposure and HLA in healthy donors. Overall study: The 95 to 150 validation repertoires and the approximately 700 first-cohort repertoires shared a platform, a later analysis reported.

In germline, CDR1 is SEHNR, CDR2 FQNEAQ (reference sequence). The CDR3 totals 15 residues. The V gene lost 4 bases and the J gene lost 4 bases, with 16 bases spanning the gap. The protocol was immunoSEQ multiplex PCR, while the TCRdb copy is restricted to in-frame clones and leaves out a portion. The sample shows around 140,000 clones, around 90% of them seen only once. Sequenced input: PBMCs. This receptor was obtained from a man younger than 35 in good health and CMV-seropositive. This sequence joins TRBV7-9 and TRBJ1-2; D is possibly TRBD1 (5 bases). DNA of the CDR3: TGTGCCAGCAGCTCCTCTGGGGGGGGGAGCTATGGCTACACCTTC. This codes for CASSSSGGGSYGYTF.